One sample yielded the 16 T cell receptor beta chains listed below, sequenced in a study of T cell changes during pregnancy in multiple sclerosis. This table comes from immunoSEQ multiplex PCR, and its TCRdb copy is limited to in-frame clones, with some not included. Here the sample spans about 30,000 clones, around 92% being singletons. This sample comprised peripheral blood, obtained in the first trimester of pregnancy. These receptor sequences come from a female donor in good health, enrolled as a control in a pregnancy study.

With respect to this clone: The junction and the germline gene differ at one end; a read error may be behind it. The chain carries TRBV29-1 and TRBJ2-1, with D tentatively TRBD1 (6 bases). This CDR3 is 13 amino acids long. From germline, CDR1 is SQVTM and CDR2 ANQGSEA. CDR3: CSVEGDTTNEQFF. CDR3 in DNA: TGCAGCGTCGAAGGGGACACAACAAATGAGCAGTTCTTC.

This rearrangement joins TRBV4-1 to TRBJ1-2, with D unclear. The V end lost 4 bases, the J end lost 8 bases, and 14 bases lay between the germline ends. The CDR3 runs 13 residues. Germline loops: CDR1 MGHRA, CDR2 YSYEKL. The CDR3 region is CASSREGGMGYTF. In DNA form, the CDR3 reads TGCGCCAGCAGCCGAGAGGGAGGGATGGGCTACACCTTC.

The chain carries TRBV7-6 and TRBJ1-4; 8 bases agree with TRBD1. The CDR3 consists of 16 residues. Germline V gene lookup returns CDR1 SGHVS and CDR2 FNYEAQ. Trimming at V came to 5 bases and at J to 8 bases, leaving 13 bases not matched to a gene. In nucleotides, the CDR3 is TGTGCCAGCAGCCTTAACGTCCAGGGGGCTTGGGAAAAACTGTTTTTT. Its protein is CASSLNVQGAWEKLFF.

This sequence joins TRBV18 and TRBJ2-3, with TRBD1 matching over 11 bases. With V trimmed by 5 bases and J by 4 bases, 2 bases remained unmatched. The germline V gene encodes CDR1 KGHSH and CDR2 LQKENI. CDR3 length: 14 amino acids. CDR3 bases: TGTGCCAGCTCAACGGGACAGGGGGCAGATACGCAGTATTTT. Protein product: CASSTGQGADTQYF.

The chain's CDR3 is CASSLADNEKLFF. In DNA, the CDR3 is TGCGCCAGCAGCTTGGCAGATAATGAAAAACTGTTTTTT. The gene calls are TRBV5-1 and TRBJ1-4; D not certain. The CDR3 totals 13 residues. Per the germline V gene, CDR1 is SGHRS and CDR2 is YFSETQ. V was pared by 0 bases and J by 4 bases, with 4 bases between.

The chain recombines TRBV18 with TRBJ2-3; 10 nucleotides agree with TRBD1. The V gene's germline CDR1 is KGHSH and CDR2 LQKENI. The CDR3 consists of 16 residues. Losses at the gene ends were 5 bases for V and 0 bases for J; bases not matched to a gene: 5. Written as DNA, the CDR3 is TGTGCCAGCTCATCCCGACAGGGGGCGAGCACAGATACGCAGTATTTT. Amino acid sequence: CASSSRQGASTDTQYF.

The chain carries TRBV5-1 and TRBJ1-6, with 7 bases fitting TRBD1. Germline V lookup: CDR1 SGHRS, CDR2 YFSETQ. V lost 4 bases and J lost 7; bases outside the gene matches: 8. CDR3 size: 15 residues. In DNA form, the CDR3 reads TGCGCCAGCAGCCCTGGACAGGCTCCAAATTCACCCCTCCACTTT. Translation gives CASSPGQAPNSPLHF.

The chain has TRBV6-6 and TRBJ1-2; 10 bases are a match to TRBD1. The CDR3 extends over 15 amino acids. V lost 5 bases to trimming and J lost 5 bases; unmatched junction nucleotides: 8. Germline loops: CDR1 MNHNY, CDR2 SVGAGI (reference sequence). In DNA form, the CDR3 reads TGTGCCAGCAGTACCCAGACAGGGGGCGGATATGGCTACACCTTC. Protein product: CASSTQTGGGYGYTF.

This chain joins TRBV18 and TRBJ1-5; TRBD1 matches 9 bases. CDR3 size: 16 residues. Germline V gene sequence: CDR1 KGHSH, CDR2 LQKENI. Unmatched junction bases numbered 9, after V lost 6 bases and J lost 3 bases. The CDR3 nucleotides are TGTGCCAGCTCCCTACGGGACAGGGCCCCCAATCAGCCCCAGCATTTT. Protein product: CASSLRDRAPNQPQHF.

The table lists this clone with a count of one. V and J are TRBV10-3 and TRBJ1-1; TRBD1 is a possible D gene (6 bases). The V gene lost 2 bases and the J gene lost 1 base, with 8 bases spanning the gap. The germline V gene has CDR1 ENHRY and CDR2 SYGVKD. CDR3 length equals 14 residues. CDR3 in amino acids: CAISEQTGNTEAFF. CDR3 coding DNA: TGTGCCATCAGTGAGCAGACAGGGAACACTGAAGCTTTCTTT.

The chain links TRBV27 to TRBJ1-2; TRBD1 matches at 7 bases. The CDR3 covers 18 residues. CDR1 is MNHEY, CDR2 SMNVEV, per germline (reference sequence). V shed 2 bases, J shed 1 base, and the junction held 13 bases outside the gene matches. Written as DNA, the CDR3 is TGTGCCAGCAGTTTAACTGGACGGGGACAGTTGTTTAACTATGGCTACACCTTC. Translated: CASSLTGRGQLFNYGYTF.

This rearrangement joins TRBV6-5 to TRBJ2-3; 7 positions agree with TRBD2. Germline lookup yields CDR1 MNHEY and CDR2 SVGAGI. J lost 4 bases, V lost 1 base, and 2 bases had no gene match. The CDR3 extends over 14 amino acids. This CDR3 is CASSYLRGSDTQYF. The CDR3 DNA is TGTGCCAGCAGTTACTTGCGGGGGTCAGATACGCAGTATTTT.

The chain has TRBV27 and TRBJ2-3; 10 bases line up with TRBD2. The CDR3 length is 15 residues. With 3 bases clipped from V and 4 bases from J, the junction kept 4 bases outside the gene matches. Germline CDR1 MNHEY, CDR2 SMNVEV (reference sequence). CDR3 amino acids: CASSFGAGGPDTQYF. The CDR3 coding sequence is TGTGCCAGCAGTTTCGGAGCGGGAGGGCCAGATACGCAGTATTTT.

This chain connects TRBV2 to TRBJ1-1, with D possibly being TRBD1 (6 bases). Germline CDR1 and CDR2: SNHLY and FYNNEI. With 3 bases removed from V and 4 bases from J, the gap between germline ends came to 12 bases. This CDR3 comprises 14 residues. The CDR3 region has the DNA TGTGCCAGCAGTGAGACAGGACCGGGCACTGAAGCTTTCTTT. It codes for CASSETGPGTEAFF.

CDR3 in amino acids: CASSSSPGTGSYGYTF. CDR3 nucleotide sequence: TGTGCCAGCAGCTCTTCCCCGGGGACAGGGTCCTATGGCTACACCTTC. This chain links TRBV5-5 with TRBJ1-2; 9 nucleotides align to TRBD1. CDR3 length: 16 amino acids. Germline assignment: CDR1 SGHKS and CDR2 YYEKEE (reference sequence). V trimming: 3 bases; J trimming: 4 bases; junction bases outside the gene matches: 10.

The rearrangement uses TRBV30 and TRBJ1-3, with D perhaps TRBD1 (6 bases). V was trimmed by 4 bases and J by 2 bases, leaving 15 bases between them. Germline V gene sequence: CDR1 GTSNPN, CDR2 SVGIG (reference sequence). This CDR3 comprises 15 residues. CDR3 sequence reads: CAWTKQGIAGNTIYF. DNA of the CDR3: TGTGCCTGGACTAAGCAGGGGATCGCTGGAAACACCATATATTTT.